This TCR beta chain was recovered during a study of blood T cells in healthy people across ages. Trimming took 2 bases from V and 2 from J; bases not matched to a gene: 4. CDR3 size: 15 residues. Germline V CDR1 and CDR2: MNHEY, SVGEGT. Then a second PCR, running about 6 to 12 cycles, was carried out with a sample-barcoded 5' primer and a J-beta primer mix. One entry per CDR3 protein, called by TCRdb with MiXCR from the 5' RACE reads. The sample includes 700,000 or so distinct CDR3 sequences, roughly two fifths of them seen just once. Sequenced input: blood. This chain links TRBV6-2 or TRBV6-3 with TRBJ2-3, with 7 bases identical to TRBD2. The clonotype originates from a man aged 80 or over in good health. CDR3 coding DNA: TGTGCCAGCAGTTACGGGCGGGGGACCACAGATACGCAGTATTTT. Its translation is CASSYGRGTTDTQYF.